This T cell receptor beta chain derives from a study of blood T cells in healthy people across ages. Study results and limitations: CMV status of donors was not determined, possibly confounding expanded clonotype changes.

Through a sample-barcoded 5' primer and a J-beta primer mix, a second PCR was run for about 6 to 11 cycles. MiXCR was run by TCRdb on the 5' RACE reads, yielding one entry per CDR3 protein. Among 1 million to 1.2 million distinct CDR3 sequences listed, 35% to 40% were seen once. PBMCs, at least 6.5 million per sample, were isolated. This clonotype was counted between two and nine times. Its specificity is unknown. Per the germline V gene, CDR1 is SQVTM and CDR2 is ANQGSEA. The germline V and J ends were trimmed by 0 bases and 4 bases, with 15 bases remaining between them. The CDR3 totals 15 residues. Sequenced: blood. V gene TRBV29-1 combines with J gene TRBJ1-2, with D tentatively TRBD1 (5 bases). The sequence was obtained from a young man in good health. CDR3 loop: CSVEERRGRSYGYTF. In DNA form, the CDR3 reads TGCAGCGTTGAAGAAAGACGGGGCAGATCCTATGGCTACACCTTC.